This T cell receptor beta chain derives from a study of blood T cell repertoires in COVID-19. For the study at large: From the United States, Italy and Spain came samples of acute and convalescent COVID-19. PBMCs, B-cell-depleted T cells, or T cells were the source of the cDNA or gDNA that made up the material.

Trimming at V came to 4 bases and at J to 6 bases, leaving 10 bases not matched to a gene. The CDR3 length is 15 residues. CDR1 is SGHNT, CDR2 YYREEE, per germline (reference sequence). Original data processing: Reference gene primer amplification gave nucleated cell count estimates. Sequenced by immunoSEQ multiplex PCR; TCRdb stores in-frame clones only, minus some. The DNA gave D and trimming, while V, J and clone size come from that table. The data hold about 150,000 clones, with approximately 82% observed a single time. The receptor was isolated from a woman aged 80 or over with active or convalescent COVID-19. The sequenced material came from peripheral blood. This chain links TRBV5-4 with TRBJ2-7; 10 positions agree with TRBD2. Written as DNA, the CDR3 is TGTGCCAGCAGCGATACGAGCGGGAGGGCTAGCGAGCAGTACTTC. This encodes CASSDTSGRASEQYF.